These T cell receptor beta chains were read from a single sample in a study of blood T cell repertoires in COVID-19. Generated by immunoSEQ multiplex PCR, the TCRdb table keeps only in-frame clones and is missing some. The sample has approximately 97,000 clones, just over 90% seen once; the top ten hold around 1.7%. Sequences were obtained from peripheral blood. Every receptor here comes from a man aged 60 to 69 with acute or convalescent COVID-19. The CDR3 runs from the conserved cysteine through the conserved F or W. Clone size is not always given. Where it is, it says once, few, many or a class for expanded clones.

clone size: NA; J gene: TRBJ1-5; V gene: TRBV21-1; CDR3 protein: CASTPRTGNQPQHF
clone size: few; J gene: TRBJ2-2; V gene: TRBV19; CDR3 protein: CASRGAPNTGELFF
clone size: NA; J gene: TRBJ2-7; V gene: TRBV12-5; CDR3 protein: CASGLVHPGGSYEQYF
clone size: NA; J gene: TRBJ1-2; V gene: TRBV6-4; CDR3 protein: CASSVYSGTGRGYTF
clone size: NA; J gene: TRBJ2-3; V gene: TRBV5-4; CDR3 protein: CASSPGLAGAGDTQYF
clone size: NA; J gene: TRBJ2-2; V gene: TRBV5-1; CDR3 protein: CASSRQGSDTGELFF
clone size: NA; J gene: TRBJ1-2; V gene: TRBV20-1; CDR3 protein: CSATEGQGNYGYTF
clone size: NA; J gene: TRBJ1-2; V gene: TRBV6-5; CDR3 protein: CASSYSPGTGVGYTF
clone size: NA; J gene: TRBJ1-2; V gene: TRBV6-4; CDR3 protein: CASSQGEGYTF
clone size: NA; J gene: TRBJ1-3; V gene: TRBV6-5; CDR3 protein: CASTYGRRAGNTIYF
clone size: NA; J gene: TRBJ1-1; V gene: TRBV7-9; CDR3 protein: CASSPRTSEAFF
clone size: NA; J gene: TRBJ1-1; V gene: TRBV5-8; CDR3 protein: CASSLPGSEAFF
clone size: NA; J gene: TRBJ1-1; V gene: TRBV5-4; CDR3 protein: CASSRPGTGGTAFF
clone size: NA; J gene: TRBJ2-5; V gene: TRBV5-1; CDR3 protein: CASSRTGGLGETQYF
clone size: NA; J gene: TRBJ2-1; V gene: TRBV5-1; CDR3 protein: CASSRASGGHLNEQFF
clone size: NA; J gene: TRBJ2-3; V gene: TRBV30; CDR3 protein: CAWSWVGGATDTQYF
clone size: NA; J gene: TRBJ2-1; V gene: TRBV9; CDR3 protein: CASSVRSLPHNEQFF
clone size: NA; J gene: TRBJ1-1; V gene: TRBV15; CDR3 protein: CATSRRVETTEAFF
clone size: few; J gene: TRBJ1-1; V gene: TRBV28; CDR3 protein: CASSPNRGAFF
clone size: NA; J gene: TRBJ1-2; V gene: TRBV6-5; CDR3 protein: CASIGARGPNYGYTF
clone size: NA; J gene: TRBJ1-1; V gene: TRBV19; CDR3 protein: CASSGSGRGNTEAFF
clone size: NA; J gene: TRBJ1-5; V gene: TRBV5-1; CDR3 protein: CASSLGGQAHQPQHF
clone size: NA; J gene: TRBJ1-2; V gene: TRBV19; CDR3 protein: CASSLEGGVSYGYTF
clone size: NA; J gene: TRBJ2-5; V gene: TRBV5-4; CDR3 protein: CASSLVARGGKETQYF
clone size: NA; J gene: TRBJ1-4; V gene: TRBV27; CDR3 protein: CASSLLRGPLTNEKLFF
clone size: NA; J gene: TRBJ2-2; V gene: TRBV7-9; CDR3 protein: CASSLRQYTGELFF
clone size: NA; J gene: TRBJ1-2; V gene: TRBV18; CDR3 protein: CASSPEGQGSGYTF
clone size: NA; J gene: TRBJ1-6; V gene: TRBV5-6; CDR3 protein: CASSFSIWETGVNSPLHF
clone size: NA; J gene: TRBJ2-7; V gene: TRBV12-5; CDR3 protein: CASGLDTDYEQYF
clone size: once; J gene: TRBJ1-1; V gene: TRBV7-8; CDR3 protein: CASSGRTWGAEAFF
clone size: once; J gene: TRBJ1-1; V gene: TRBV7-8; CDR3 protein: CASSLDFLGTTEAFF
clone size: few; J gene: TRBJ1-1; V gene: TRBV29-1; CDR3 protein: CSVHPPGRTEAFF
clone size: NA; J gene: TRBJ1-2; V gene: TRBV5-1; CDR3 protein: CASSFGTGFYGYTF